The 20 T cell receptor beta chains in this list originate from one sample, sequenced in a study of cytomegalovirus exposure and HLA in healthy donors. Primers for the PCR totalled 60 Vbeta and 13 Jbeta. Produced via immunoSEQ multiplex PCR; TCRdb's table is partial and in-frame only. The table lists 120,000 to 150,000 clones, roughly four fifths of them singletons. The sequencing input was PBMCs. These receptors all stem from a man aged 18 to 30 in good health and CMV-seropositive.

This clone was seen a single time. The chain has TRBV15 and TRBJ2-7; D is undetermined. The CDR3 spans 14 residues. V dropped 4 bases and J dropped 5 bases, with 15 bases sitting between them. Germline CDR1 reads LNHNV; CDR2 reads YYDKDF (reference sequence). This CDR3 reads CATSIRSNENEQYF. CDR3 DNA sequence: TGTGCCACCAGCATCAGGTCAAACGAAAACGAGCAGTACTTC.

CDR3 sequence reads: CASSERGPANYGYTF. In DNA, the CDR3 is TGTGCCAGCAGTGAGAGGGGGCCGGCAAACTATGGCTACACCTTC. This chain joins TRBV28 and TRBJ1-2, with TRBD1 matching 7 bases. The CDR3 has 15 residues. Germline lookup yields CDR1 MDHEN and CDR2 SYDVKM. The junction had 8 bases not matched to a gene; V was cut back by 5 bases and J by 2 bases.

V is TRBV19 and J is TRBJ1-2; D gene ambiguous. CDR1 is LNHDA, CDR2 SQIVND, per germline (reference sequence). This CDR3 has 12 residues. V shed 10 bases and J shed 2 bases, with 11 bases lying between them. The CDR3 reads CATSSGNYGYTF. Written as DNA, the CDR3 is TGTGCCACCTCCAGCGGGAACTATGGCTACACCTTC.

V usage is TRBV29-1 and J usage is TRBJ2-1; a weak D match, TRBD1 (6 bases). V was shortened by 4 bases and J by 11 bases, with 12 bases between the two germline ends. The germline gives CDR1 SQVTM, CDR2 ANQGSEA. This CDR3 contains 11 residues. The CDR3 sequence: CSVVAQGKQFF. The CDR3, as DNA: TGCAGCGTTGTTGCGCAGGGGAAGCAGTTCTTC.

The chain couples TRBV28 to TRBJ2-3, with TRBD2 identical over 10 bases. Germline loops: CDR1 MDHEN, CDR2 SYDVKM. The V gene end was trimmed by 5 bases and the J gene end by 6 bases; junction bases not matched to a gene: 11. This CDR3 is built from 16 residues. CDR3 residues: CASSPLLLAGLDTQYF. DNA of the CDR3: TGTGCCAGCAGTCCCCTGTTACTAGCGGGGCTTGATACGCAGTATTTT.

The rearrangement joins TRBV6-1 to TRBJ1-1; D is unclear. The CDR3 is 11 amino acids. Per the germline V gene, CDR1 is MNHNS and CDR2 is SASEGT. Trimming removed 7 bases from V and 7 bases from J, with 10 bases in between. CDR3 residues: CASTGWSEAFF. DNA of the CDR3: TGTGCCAGCACGGGTTGGAGTGAAGCTTTCTTT.

The genes are TRBV7-6 and TRBJ2-2, with 7 bases that match TRBD1. The CDR3 loop spans 12 amino acids. The ends lost 6 bases at V and 6 bases at J; junction bases unmatched: 1. CDR1 SGHVS and CDR2 FNYEAQ come from the germline V gene. CDR3 coding DNA: TGTGCCAGCAGTCAGGGGGCCGGGGAGCTGTTTTTT. This encodes CASSQGAGELFF.

Here the CDR3 DNA reads TGTGCCAGCAGTTTACCCCGGTTCGGCTACACCTTC. Its translation: CASSLPRFGYTF. V gene TRBV28 combines with J gene TRBJ1-2; D uncertain. The V end lost 2 bases, the J end lost 8 bases, and 9 bases lay between the germline ends. Per the germline V gene, CDR1 is MDHEN and CDR2 is SYDVKM. The CDR3 consists of 12 residues.

The chain combines TRBV27 with TRBJ2-7, with 9 bases that match TRBD2. The CDR3 spans 14 residues. After removal of 5 bases from V and 4 bases from J, the junction contained 6 bases not matched to a gene. Per the germline V gene, CDR1 is MNHEY and CDR2 is SMNVEV (reference sequence). The DNA for the CDR3 is TGTGCCAGCAGTCCAGCAGCGGGAGGTTACGAGCAGTACTTC. It encodes CASSPAAGGYEQYF.

V usage is TRBV4-1 and J usage is TRBJ1-5, with D tentatively TRBD1 (5 bases). This CDR3 has 15 residues. V was pared by 0 bases and J by 4 bases, with 10 bases between. The V gene's germline CDR1 is MGHRA and CDR2 YSYEKL. The CDR3 DNA follows: TGCGCCAGCAGCCAAGAGCAAACAGGTAATCAGCCCCAGCATTTT. Amino acids: CASSQEQTGNQPQHF.

The gene calls are TRBV27 and TRBJ1-4, with unresolved D. The CDR3 covers 13 residues. CDR1 and CDR2 from the germline V gene are MNHEY and SMNVEV (reference sequence). With 2 bases removed from V and 10 bases from J, the gap between germline ends came to 11 bases. The CDR3 DNA reads as TGTGCCAGCAGTTTACGGTCTTTTGGAAAACTGTTTTTT. Protein sequence: CASSLRSFGKLFF. Drawing the rest from reference TRBV27 and TRBJ1-4, the complete variable domain is EAQVTQNPRYLITVTGKKLTVTCSQNMNHEYMSWYRQDPGLGLRQIYYSMNVEVTDKGDVPEGYKVSRKEKRNFPLILESPSPNQTSLYFCASSLRSFGKLFFGSGTQLSVL.

The V and J genes are TRBV6-4 and TRBJ2-1; a possible D gene is TRBD2 (6 bases). Germline V gene sequence: CDR1 MRHNA, CDR2 SNTAGT. CDR3 length: 15 residues. With 4 bases removed from V and 9 bases from J, the gap between germline ends came to 19 bases. The CDR3 loop is CASSARRESRGEQFF. CDR3 DNA sequence: TGTGCCAGCAGTGCTCGTCGGGAGTCTAGGGGTGAGCAGTTCTTC.

This clone was recorded once. The chain couples TRBV25-1 to TRBJ2-2, with 7 bases lining up with TRBD2. CDR3 length: 16 amino acids. Germline CDR1 reads MGHDK; CDR2 reads SYGVNS. V was clipped by 3 bases and J by 6 bases; unmatched bases: 10. This CDR3 is CASSDWSGGRAGELFF. CDR3 in DNA: TGTGCCAGCAGTGACTGGTCGGGGGGACGGGCCGGGGAGCTGTTTTTT.

V and J are TRBV25-1 and TRBJ2-1; a weak D match, TRBD2 (5 bases). This CDR3 contains 16 residues. The V gene's germline CDR1 is MGHDK and CDR2 SYGVNS. Trimming pared 1 base from V and 6 bases from J, leaving 16 bases between. CDR3 in amino acids: CASSELGGSPPNEQFF. The CDR3 coding sequence is TGTGCCAGCAGTGAATTAGGCGGGTCCCCCCCCAATGAGCAGTTCTTC.

This clone appeared a single time. The chain combines TRBV19 with TRBJ1-1; D call uncertain. Looked up from germline, CDR1 is LNHDA and CDR2 is SQIVND (reference sequence). V was cut by 3 bases and J by 5 bases, with 16 bases left in between. CDR3 length equals 15 residues. DNA for the CDR3: TGTGCCAGTAGTATTTCTACAGTGATTAGTACTGAAGCTTTCTTT. Amino acid sequence: CASSISTVISTEAFF. Full variable domain (outside the CDR3, taken from reference TRBV19 and TRBJ1-1): DGGITQSPKYLFRKEGQNVTLSCEQNLNHDAMYWYRQDPGQGLRLIYYSQIVNDFQKGDIAEGYSVSREKKESFPLTVTSAQKNPTAFYLCASSISTVISTEAFFGQGTRLTVV.

The V gene is TRBV19, the J gene TRBJ1-5; D uncertain. Germline V lookup: CDR1 LNHDA, CDR2 SQIVND (reference sequence). The germline V and J ends were trimmed by 7 bases and 3 bases, with 13 bases remaining between them. The CDR3 consists of 14 residues. In DNA, the CDR3 is TGTGCCAGTACGATCCGACTGATCAATCAGCCCCAGCATTTT. This codes for CASTIRLINQPQHF.

The rearrangement links TRBV30 to TRBJ2-1, with TRBD2 matching over 12 bases. From germline, CDR1 is GTSNPN and CDR2 SVGIG (reference sequence). V lost 7 bases, J lost 8 bases, and 15 bases stayed unmatched. The CDR3 has 16 residues. This CDR3 is CASTKTSGRMEDEQFF. DNA of the CDR3: TGTGCCTCCACAAAGACTAGCGGGAGAATGGAGGATGAGCAGTTCTTC.

The V call is TRBV18, the J call TRBJ2-3; 7 nucleotides match TRBD1. V was pared by 3 bases and J by 1 base, with 1 base of the junction left unmatched. This CDR3 contains 14 residues. Germline loops: CDR1 KGHSH, CDR2 LQKENI. The CDR3 DNA is TGTGCCAGCTCACCTGGGACAGGCACAGATACGCAGTATTTT. It specifies CASSPGTGTDTQYF.

This clone was observed a single time. The chain has TRBV11-2 and TRBJ1-2; 10 bases are a match to TRBD1. V lost 6 bases to trimming and J lost 3 bases; unmatched junction nucleotides: 7. The CDR3 runs 15 residues. CDR1 is SGHAT and CDR2 is FQNNGV in the germline V gene. This chain's CDR3 is CASSLRGQGDYGYTF. Written as DNA, the CDR3 is TGTGCCAGCAGTCTTAGAGGACAGGGGGACTATGGCTACACCTTC.

The CDR3 here is CASSLFPEYEQYF. DNA of the CDR3: TGTGCCAGCAGCTTGTTTCCCGAGTACGAGCAGTACTTC. V is TRBV7-6 and J is TRBJ2-7; no firm D call. V was clipped by 3 bases and J by 4 bases, with 10 bases between them. The CDR3 covers 13 residues. Germline CDR1 reads SGHVS; CDR2 reads FNYEAQ.